Listed here is a single T cell receptor beta chain. This entry is derived from a study of human T cells and chemical hapten exposure. The germline gives CDR1 SNHLY, CDR2 FYNNEI. V lost 3 bases, J lost 6 bases, and 4 bases stayed unmatched. The CDR3 is 14 residues long. Each CDR3 protein gets one entry after TCRdb re-called the 5' RACE reads with MiXCR. The table includes tens of thousands of distinct CDR3 sequences, 15% to 20% detected once. It was unfractionated whole blood from which total RNA was extracted. The J gene is TRBJ2-5, the V gene TRBV2; TRBD1 matches 10 bases. This clonotype originated in a female donor in good health. As DNA, the CDR3 is TGTGCCAGCAGTGAGGGGACAGGGGTAAAGACCCAGTACTTC. Amino acid sequence: CASSEGTGVKTQYF. Drawing the rest from reference TRBV2 and TRBJ2-5, the complete variable domain is EPEVTQTPSHQVTQMGQEVILRCVPISNHLYFYWYRQILGQKVEFLVSFYNNEISEKSEIFDDQFSVERPDGSNFTLKIRSTKLEDSAMYFCASSEGTGVKTQYFGPGTRLLVL.